These 12 T cell receptor beta chains originate from one sample sequenced in a study of blood T cell repertoires in COVID-19. TCRdb's table, derived via immunoSEQ multiplex PCR, lists solely in-frame clones and lacks some. This sample has about 150,000 clones; approximately 88% occur once, and the top ten carry under 2.5%. Sequencing used peripheral blood. All receptors come from a man between 65 and 85 years old with acute or convalescent COVID-19.

This sequence joins TRBV5-8 and TRBJ2-5; possibly TRBD2 for D (7 bases). This CDR3 has 15 amino acids. Germline lookup yields CDR1 SGHTS and CDR2 YDEGEE. With 4 bases removed from V and 10 bases from J, the gap between germline ends came to 23 bases. Here the CDR3 DNA reads TGTGCCAGCAGCCCGAGGGGGGGCGTGATCGGCGTCCAGTACTTC. Its protein product is CASSPRGGVIGVQYF.

The chain couples TRBV5-8 to TRBJ1-4; TRBD1 matches 8 bases. This CDR3 comprises 15 residues. After removal of 4 bases from V and 5 bases from J, the junction contained 7 bases not matched to a gene. Germline V gene data show CDR1 as SGHTS and CDR2 as YDEGEE. In nucleotides, the CDR3 is TGTGCCAGCAGCCTCGGACAGGGCCGGAATGAAAAACTGTTTTTT. Translated, it gives CASSLGQGRNEKLFF.

The gene calls are TRBV28 and TRBJ1-2; TRBD1 matches 7 bases. CDR3 length: 15 amino acids. The V gene end was trimmed by 6 bases and the J gene end by 0 bases; junction bases not matched to a gene: 7. Germline CDR1 and CDR2: MDHEN and SYDVKM. In DNA form, the CDR3 reads TGTGCCAGCAGGCCGGACAGGAGCACTAACTATGGCTACACCTTC. Amino acid sequence: CASRPDRSTNYGYTF.

This chain links TRBV14 with TRBJ1-6; TRBD1 might be the D (5 bases). Germline values: CDR1 SGHDN, CDR2 FVKESK. The V gene lost 3 bases and the J gene lost 8 bases, with 8 bases spanning the gap. The CDR3 contains 13 residues. Here the CDR3 DNA reads TGTGCCAGCAGCCAGGGGGGGTATTCACCCCTCCACTTT. Translated, it gives CASSQGGYSPLHF.

This chain joins TRBV3-1 (or the pseudogene TRBV3-2) and TRBJ2-7; perhaps TRBD2 as D (6 bases). The CDR3 spans 15 residues. Germline values: CDR1 LGHDT, CDR2 YNNKEL (reference sequence). V lost 0 bases, J lost 7 bases, and 16 bases lay in between. CDR3 in amino acids: CASSQERDLGLEQYF. In nucleotides, the CDR3 is TGTGCCAGCAGCCAAGAAAGGGACTTGGGTTTGGAGCAGTACTTC.

The chain recombines TRBV6-5 with TRBJ1-2; tentative D call: TRBD1 (6 bases). This CDR3 contains 13 residues. Germline lookup yields CDR1 MNHEY and CDR2 SVGAGI. V lost 7 bases to trimming and J lost 7 bases, with 16 bases between them. Written as DNA, the CDR3 is TGTGCCAGCATTCTAGGGGGGGGAGGTGGCTACACCTTC. Translation gives CASILGGGGGYTF.

The chain uses TRBV7-2 and TRBJ1-6; TRBD1 matches at 9 bases. The CDR3 length is 15 residues. V lost 5 bases to trimming and J lost 10 bases; unmatched junction nucleotides: 9. Germline V gene data show CDR1 as SGHTA and CDR2 as FQGNSA. DNA of the CDR3: TGTGCCAGCAGCCCCCGGACAGGGGAAGGGTCACCCCTCCACTTT. Amino acid sequence: CASSPRTGEGSPLHF.

The chain employs TRBV9 and TRBJ1-3; tentative D call: TRBD1 (6 bases). V dropped 4 bases and J dropped 2 bases, with 13 bases sitting between them. The CDR3 covers 15 residues. The germline gives CDR1 SGDLS, CDR2 YYNGEE. The CDR3 sequence is CASSPETGTGNTIYF. CDR3 coding DNA: TGTGCCAGCAGCCCCGAAACAGGGACTGGAAACACCATATATTTT.

In its sample, this clone was seen once. This chain connects TRBV18 to TRBJ2-7, with a tentative D call TRBD1 (5 bases). CDR1 and CDR2 (germline): KGHSH, LQKENI. With 2 bases removed from V and 2 bases from J, the gap between germline ends came to 13 bases. This CDR3 contains 15 residues. Here the CDR3 DNA reads TGTGCCAGCTCACCAAGGGCCCAGGGAACCTACGAGCAGTACTTC. Translated, it gives CASSPRAQGTYEQYF.

V and J are TRBV7-9 and TRBJ2-2; the D gene is possibly TRBD1 (5 bases). Trimming took 4 bases from V and 2 from J, leaving 8 bases between them. The CDR3 has 14 residues. CDR1 and CDR2 (germline): SEHNR, FQNEAQ (reference sequence). CDR3 bases: TGTGCCAGCAGCTATGACAGCAACACCGGGGAGCTGTTTTTT. Translation gives CASSYDSNTGELFF.

The chain carries TRBV7-8 and TRBJ1-5; 8 bases are a match to TRBD1. The CDR3 spans 15 residues. Germline V lookup: CDR1 SGHVS, CDR2 FQNEAQ. The junction had 9 bases not matched to a gene; V was cut back by 5 bases and J by 6 bases. The CDR3 bases are TGTGCCAGCAGCCAAACCCAGGGGGCAGTTCAGCCCCAGCATTTT. This translates into CASSQTQGAVQPQHF.

The genes are TRBV5-1 and TRBJ1-1; no definite D call. The ends were cut back, 4 bases at V and 8 bases at J, with 21 bases in the middle. CDR3 length equals 15 residues. Germline-derived CDR1 and CDR2 are SGHRS and YFSETQ. As DNA, the CDR3 is TGCGCCAGCAGCCCGGGATTTCAAGCCCCATCCGAAGCTTTCTTT. Translation: CASSPGFQAPSEAFF.